The 17 T cell receptor beta chains below come from one sample, sequenced in a study of cytomegalovirus exposure and HLA in healthy donors. Vbeta (60) and Jbeta (13) primers were used in the PCR. Clones were sequenced by immunoSEQ multiplex PCR, and TCRdb holds only the in-frame ones, with some missing. The sample carries a few hundred thousand clones, more than 80% recorded once. Sequencing input: PBMCs. Receptor source: a man aged 30 to 45 in good health and CMV-seronegative.

V gene TRBV5-1 combines with J gene TRBJ2-5; D may be TRBD2 (6 bases). Germline V lookup: CDR1 SGHRS, CDR2 YFSETQ. CDR3 length equals 12 residues. V lost 3 bases, J lost 4 bases, and 7 bases lay in between. The DNA of the CDR3 is TGCGCCAGCAGCTGGGACTTAGAGACCCAGTACTTC. Protein sequence: CASSWDLETQYF.

This chain links TRBV19 with TRBJ1-2; no reliable D call. This CDR3 region has 13 residues. Germline CDR1 reads LNHDA; CDR2 reads SQIVND (reference sequence). V gave up 1 base and J gave up 8 bases, with 11 bases separating them. As DNA, the CDR3 is TGTGCCAGTAGTATAGTCGCAGGAGGAGGCTACACCTTC. Amino acid sequence: CASSIVAGGGYTF.

The chain joins TRBV27 to TRBJ1-3, with D unclear. The CDR3 is made up of 14 amino acids. Trimming removed 3 bases at V and 4 bases at J, with 10 bases between. Per the germline V gene, CDR1 is MNHEY and CDR2 is SMNVEV (reference sequence). For the CDR3, the DNA is TGTGCCAGCAGTTTGACGGGGTACGGAAACACCATATATTTT. Translated: CASSLTGYGNTIYF.

The chain joins TRBV27 to TRBJ2-7, with 8 positions matching TRBD1. V shed 4 bases, J shed 3 bases, and the junction held 14 bases outside the gene matches. Per the germline V gene, CDR1 is MNHEY and CDR2 is SMNVEV (reference sequence). This CDR3 is 17 amino acids long. The CDR3 protein is CASSSLSDRAGLYEQYF. For the CDR3, the DNA is TGTGCCAGCAGTTCACTCTCGGACAGGGCTGGACTCTACGAGCAGTACTTC.

This clone appeared a few times. The V call is TRBV6-1, the J call TRBJ2-3; TRBD2 might be the D (6 bases). V lost 1 base to trimming and J lost 4 bases, with 15 bases between them. Per germline, CDR1 MNHNS and CDR2 SASEGT. The CDR3 has 16 residues. This CDR3 reads CASSEVFGTGADTQYF. The CDR3 DNA reads as TGTGCCAGCAGTGAAGTTTTCGGGACGGGGGCAGATACGCAGTATTTT.

This clone has more than one count but fewer than ten. This chain uses TRBV2 with TRBJ1-2; TRBD1 agrees at 10 bases. This CDR3 spans 12 amino acids. The J segment lost 8 bases and the V segment lost 6 bases, leaving 3 bases of the junction unmatched. CDR1 is SNHLY and CDR2 is FYNNEI in the germline V gene. As DNA, the CDR3 is TGTGCCAGCAGGGGGACAGGGGAAGGCTACACCTTC. Encoded protein: CASRGTGEGYTF.

The chain combines TRBV27 with TRBJ2-3; possibly TRBD1 for D (6 bases). Trimming cost V 4 bases and J 1 base, with 12 bases left between them. CDR1 MNHEY and CDR2 SMNVEV come from the germline V gene (reference sequence). The CDR3 length is 15 residues. CDR3 nucleotides: TGTGCCAGCAGTTCCTGGGGACAAGGCACAGATACGCAGTATTTT. As protein: CASSSWGQGTDTQYF.

J is TRBJ2-7 and V is TRBV11-2; 7 bases are a match to TRBD2. There are 13 residues in the CDR3. Germline values: CDR1 SGHAT, CDR2 FQNNGV. With V trimmed by 3 bases and J by 4 bases, 3 bases remained unmatched. CDR3: CASSLGGGYEQYF. The CDR3 DNA sequence: TGTGCCAGCAGCTTGGGGGGGGGATACGAGCAGTACTTC.

V is TRBV28 and J is TRBJ1-6; D is uncertain. This CDR3 has 12 residues. Trimming removed 9 bases from V and 8 bases from J, with 11 bases in between. Germline V gene sequence: CDR1 MDHEN, CDR2 SYDVKM. The CDR3 here is CASKTGYSPLHF. CDR3 DNA: TGTGCCAGTAAAACCGGTTATTCACCCCTCCACTTT.

This clone was recorded a few times. The CDR3 reads CASRGGRAAYGYTF. CDR3 DNA sequence: TGTGCCAGCAGGGGGGGTCGGGCAGCTTATGGCTACACCTTC. The V gene is TRBV27, the J gene TRBJ1-2; possible D gene TRBD1, 5 bases. Between the trimmed V and J ends, which lost 6 bases and 5 bases, there was a span of 16 bases. The CDR3 runs to 14 residues. Germline V lookup: CDR1 MNHEY, CDR2 SMNVEV (reference sequence).

This chain connects TRBV25-1 to TRBJ2-7, with 7 bases that match TRBD2. Germline-derived CDR1 and CDR2 are MGHDK and SYGVNS. Unmatched junction bases numbered 5, after V lost 8 bases and J lost 10 bases. The CDR3 consists of 10 residues. This chain's CDR3 is CASGEGPQYF. CDR3 nucleotides: TGTGCCAGCGGGGAGGGCCCCCAGTACTTC.

V is TRBV4-1 and J is TRBJ2-1, with D unclear. This CDR3 comprises 12 residues. In germline, CDR1 is MGHRA, CDR2 YSYEKL. Deletions cut 4 bases from V and 8 bases from J, with 9 bases between. The CDR3 is CASSRGIDEQFF. The CDR3 nucleotides are TGCGCCAGCAGCCGAGGTATTGATGAGCAGTTCTTC.

This clone has a single count. The same CDR3 can be traced to other DNA sequences in this sample. J is TRBJ2-5 and V is TRBV28, with 7 bases fitting TRBD1. V was clipped by 2 bases and J by 3 bases; unmatched bases: 0. The CDR3 length is 13 residues. CDR1 and CDR2 (germline): MDHEN, SYDVKM. The CDR3 nucleotides read TGTGCCAGCAGTTTAGGGACAGAAGAGACCCAGTACTTC. It encodes CASSLGTEETQYF.

The gene calls are TRBV28 and TRBJ1-3; D is possibly TRBD1 (6 bases). The CDR3 is 16 residues long. V lost 2 bases and J 5 bases, leaving 16 bases between the germline ends. CDR1 and CDR2 from the germline V gene are MDHEN and SYDVKM. CDR3 in amino acids: CASSLLGEGERNTIYF. CDR3 sequence (DNA): TGTGCCAGCAGTTTACTGGGAGAGGGGGAACGAAACACCATATATTTT.

The chain recombines TRBV4-1 with TRBJ2-3; tentative D call: TRBD2 (5 bases). The CDR3 contains 17 residues. Trimming took 3 bases from V and 2 from J, leaving 18 bases between them. CDR1 is MGHRA and CDR2 is YSYEKL in the germline V gene. The CDR3 sequence is CASSQARASTPTDTQYF. Written as DNA, the CDR3 is TGCGCCAGCAGCCAGGCACGAGCTAGCACCCCCACAGATACGCAGTATTTT.

This rearrangement joins TRBV4-3 to TRBJ2-1; D ambiguous. Trimming took 0 bases from V and 7 from J, leaving 10 bases between them. CDR3 length equals 14 residues. Germline CDR1 and CDR2: LGHNA and YSLEER. CDR3 in DNA: TGCGCCAGCAGCCAAGATCTTTCACAGAATGAGCAGTTCTTC. This sequence encodes CASSQDLSQNEQFF.

This clone occurred many times. The gene calls are TRBV6-6 and TRBJ1-5, with 10 bases aligning to TRBD1. Germline CDR1 MNHNY, CDR2 SVGAGI (reference sequence). The ends lost 6 bases at V and 4 bases at J; junction bases unmatched: 3. This CDR3 contains 14 residues. In DNA, the CDR3 is TGTGCCAGCAGACAGGGACAGGGGAATCAGCCCCAGCATTTT. The encoded protein is CASRQGQGNQPQHF.